This T cell receptor beta chain was recorded in a study of blood T cell repertoires in COVID-19. The wider study: Acute and convalescent COVID-19 specimens originated in the United States, Italy and Spain. Sources were T cells, B-cell-depleted T cells, or PBMCs; the material itself was cDNA or gDNA.

In the original processing: Quantification of nucleated cells was approximated via reference gene primer amplification. The assay was immunoSEQ multiplex PCR, and TCRdb's table has in-frame clones only and misses some. The V and J calls and clone size are taken from that table; D and trimming were inferred from the DNA. The sample has 60,000 to 85,000 clones, around 75% seen once. The CDR3 sequence is 12 residues long. Trimming left V 5 bases short and J 8 bases short, with 10 bases between. Looked up from germline, CDR1 is MNHEY and CDR2 is SMNVEV (reference sequence). This clone occurred once. The sample consisted of peripheral blood. This chain links TRBV27 with TRBJ2-1; D might be TRBD2 (6 bases). The sequence was obtained from a man between 70 and 80 years old with acute or convalescent COVID-19. In DNA form, the CDR3 reads TGTGCCAGCAGTCCTCAGCGGGATGAGCAGTTCTTC. It yields the protein CASSPQRDEQFF.